This T cell receptor (beta chain) derives from a study of blood T cell repertoires in COVID-19. In the study overall: The samples span acute and convalescent COVID-19 from the United States, Italy and Spain.

Participants spanned ages about 18 to 89 years and resided in some 22 US areas. Cohorts were assigned according to the clinical history that participants reported. Recovered status applied to Cohort 3 donors who had two consecutive negative PCRs. It also applied to those with clearance or with symptom resolution. The protocol was immunoSEQ multiplex PCR, while the TCRdb copy is restricted to in-frame clones and leaves out a portion. The data show around 250,000 clones, 80% to 90% seen once. There are 15 residues in the CDR3. The germline V gene encodes CDR1 MDHEN and CDR2 SYDVKM. Trimming at V came to 3 bases and at J to 5 bases, leaving 6 bases not matched to a gene.

Sequencing was carried out using PBMCs or T cells enriched from blood (not recorded which). The source of this sequence is a woman aged 45-59 years who had recovered from COVID-19. This chain uses TRBV28 with TRBJ1-2, with 10 bases matching TRBD1. The CDR3 sequence: CASSFSGQGLYGYTF. The CDR3 DNA reads as TGTGCCAGCAGTTTCTCGGGACAGGGGTTATATGGCTACACCTTC.